This T cell receptor beta chain is drawn from a study of beta chain features in type 1 diabetes. Overall study context: Sorted cells examined across all samples numbered 95 million to 120 million. Study-wide points: More deletions and fewer insertions at VDJ junctions were seen in type 1 diabetes patients. Shorter TCRB CDR3s, moderately but significantly so, marked every one of the four CD4+ subsets in Type 1 diabetes patients.

Expressed TCRB transcripts were sequenced because the isolated RNA had all been reverse transcribed beforehand. The assay was immunoSEQ multiplex PCR, and TCRdb's table has in-frame clones only and misses some. In the table there are around 340,000 clones, 9.3% of which are singletons. The CDR3 has 12 residues. J was trimmed by 7 bases and V by 5 bases; bases with no gene match: 3. Germline values: CDR1 SGHVS, CDR2 FQNEAQ. About 116 mL of blood, on average, came from one heparinised draw per donor. Via CD45RO/CCR7/CD25/CD127/CD95/CD27, cells of the CD4+ naive, central memory, regulatory and stem cell-like memory subsets were sorted. This clone was recorded a few times. Its antigen is not identified.

The receptor was derived from a man aged 25 to 40 with type 1 diabetes. The sample comprised central memory CD4+ T cells from blood. The rearrangement links TRBV7-8 to TRBJ1-2, with TRBD1 identical over 8 bases. CDR3 residues: CASSRTGSGYTF. Written as DNA, the CDR3 is TGTGCCAGCAGCCGGACAGGGTCTGGCTACACCTTC.